This TCR beta chain appears in the sequencing data of a study of a mutant IDH1 vaccine in newly diagnosed glioma. Study information: The treated population exhibited a male proportion of roughly 60%, a female proportion of roughly 40%, and a mean age of around 40 years. Standard pretreatment was either radiotherapy, temozolomide, or, for most, radiochemotherapy with temozolomide.

TCRdb keeps only in-frame clones here, not all; method: immunoSEQ multiplex PCR. Here the sample spans 85,000 to 100,000 clones, roughly 77% being singletons. To note about this clone: Its antigen is unidentified.

The sample's time point: baseline, week 1 (first vaccination visit). As for treatment: pre-vaccination baseline after standard-of-care therapy. There were new WHO grade 3 or 4 astrocytomas in the donors, and these were IDH1-mutant and ATRX-lost. Study results and limitations: Patients mounted vaccine-induced immune responses in roughly 93% of cases.

The length of the CDR3 is 15 residues. V trimming: 4 bases; J trimming: 4 bases; junction bases outside the gene matches: 10. Germline lookup yields CDR1 SGHKS and CDR2 YYEKEE (reference sequence). The sequenced sample was PBMCs, obtained from a glioma patient treated with radiotherapy, temozolomide or both. The chain carries TRBV5-5 and TRBJ2-5, with 7 nucleotides matching TRBD2. This TCR was sampled from a man aged 40-50 years with glioma. The CDR3 is CASSPQAGERETQYF. The CDR3 nucleotides are TGTGCCAGCAGCCCACAGGCGGGGGAGCGAGAGACCCAGTACTTC.